This is a list of T cell receptor beta chains from one sample in a study of T cells in Graves' hyperthyroidism and ophthalmopathy. Using its own MiXCR run on the multiplex PCR reads, TCRdb lists one record per CDR3 protein. The sample contains about half a million distinct CDR3 sequences, around 16% of which appear only once. Sequenced input: blood. The receptors originated from a woman in her thirties with Graves' ophthalmopathy. CDR3s include the opening cysteine and the closing phenylalanine or tryptophan. The D gene is left open where the match is weak. Part of the rows lack a size; the others show once, few, many or a class for expanded clones.

TRBV24-1	TRBD1	few	TRBJ2-3	TGTGCCACCAGTGATTTCTCCGGGACAGATAACACAGATACGCAGTATTTT	CATSDFSGTDNTDTQYF
TRBV7-6	TRBD2	few	TRBJ2-1	TGTGCCAGCAGTTCACTAGCGGGAGAAGCAAATGAGCAGTTCTTC	CASSSLAGEANEQFF
TRBV7-2	TRBD1	many	TRBJ2-5	TGTGCCAGCAGCTCCCCGGGACAGGGAGCGGATAGGAAGACCCAGTACTTC	CASSSPGQGADRKTQYF
TRBV12-5	TRBD1	few	TRBJ2-5	TGTGCTAGTGGTTCCGGGACAGGGGAGACAGAGACCCAGTACTTC	CASGSGTGETETQYF
TRBV5-1	TRBD2	many	TRBJ2-7	TGCGCCAGCAGCTCTAGCGGGAGGGCCCTCTACGAGCAGTACTTC	CASSSSGRALYEQYF
TRBV5-1	TRBD1	many	TRBJ2-7	TGCGCCAGCAGCTTGGAGGGGGACAGGGACGAGCAGTACTTC	CASSLEGDRDEQYF
TRBV6-1	.	many	TRBJ1-5	TGTGCCAGCAGTTCCGCGGCAGGGTTGAGCAATCAGCCCCAGCATTTT	CASSSAAGLSNQPQHF
TRBV20-1	TRBD1	.	TRBJ1-6	TGCAGTGCCCGTACCCAGGGGGGGGCTAATAATTCACCCCTCCACTTT	CSARTQGGANNSPLHF
TRBV18	TRBD1	many	TRBJ1-3	TGTGCCAGCTCACCAACGAGGACAGGGCCCTCTGGAAACACCATATATTTT	CASSPTRTGPSGNTIYF
TRBV4-3	.	many	TRBJ2-5	TGCGCCAGCAGTCTCGATATGGGGATTCAAGAGACCCAGTACTTC	CASSLDMGIQETQYF
TRBV7-2	.	many	TRBJ2-7	TGTGCCAGCAGCTTAGCAACCGGGAGTTACGAGCAGTACTTC	CASSLATGSYEQYF
TRBV28	TRBD2	.	TRBJ2-7	TGTGCCAGCAGTTTTAACCCGGGACTAGCGGGAGGGCCAAATTCGTACGAGCAGTACTTC	CASSFNPGLAGGPNSYEQYF
TRBV5-6	TRBD2	many	TRBJ2-3	TGTGCCAGCAGCTTGATAGGGCTAGCGGGAAGGTTTGTCCCCGATACGCAGTATTTT	CASSLIGLAGRFVPDTQYF
TRBV6-2/TRBV6-3	TRBD2	many	TRBJ2-7	TGTGCCAGCAGTTCAGAACGACTAGCCGACGCCTCCTACGAGCAGTACTTC	CASSSERLADASYEQYF
TRBV5-1	.	many	TRBJ2-7	TGCGCCAGCAGCTTGGAGACGGTGACCTACGAGCAGTACTTC	CASSLETVTYEQYF
TRBV4-1	.	few	TRBJ2-2	TGCGCCAGCAGCCAAGCGACCACAAGCGTGTCGTTGATTTTT	CASSQATTSVSLIF
TRBV20-1	.	many	TRBJ2-3	TGCAGTGCTAGTGCGCATAGGACAGATACGCAGTATTTT	CSASAHRTDTQYF
TRBV12-3/TRBV12-4	.	few	TRBJ1-5	TGTGCCAGCGATACAGGGTTTGTCCAGCCCCAGCATTTT	CASDTGFVQPQHF
TRBV20-1	.	few	TRBJ2-7	TGCAGTGCCCTACAGGGGGGGGTTTACGAGCAGTACTTC	CSALQGGVYEQYF
TRBV5-4	TRBD1	.	TRBJ1-1	TGTGCCAGCAGGCCATGGGGACAGGGGGCCCTGAACACTGAAGCTTTCTTT	CASRPWGQGALNTEAFF
TRBV20-1	TRBD2	many	TRBJ2-5	TGCAGTGCTAGAGGGACTAGCGGAGAGACCCAGTACTTC	CSARGTSGETQYF
TRBV2	.	many	TRBJ2-5	TGTGCCAGCAGTGAAGATGTCGGTAGGACAGAGACCCAGTACTTC	CASSEDVGRTETQYF
TRBV7-9	.	few	TRBJ1-1	TGTGCCAGCAGCCCGGACACCCACACTGAAGCTTTCTTT	CASSPDTHTEAFF
TRBV19	TRBD1	many	TRBJ2-3	TGTGCCAGTAGTCCGGGACAGGTCGCAGATACGCAGTATTTT	CASSPGQVADTQYF
TRBV7-2	TRBD2	many	TRBJ2-3	TGTGCCAGCAGCCAGCGAGCACACGCGTTAGCGGGAAGCACAGATACGCAGTATTTT	CASSQRAHALAGSTDTQYF
TRBV6-1	.	few	TRBJ2-6	TGTGCCAGCAGTGAATACTCTGGGGCCAACGTCCTGACTTTC	CASSEYSGANVLTF
TRBV7-8	TRBD2	many	TRBJ2-2	TGTGCCAGCAGCTTATTCAGCGGGATGAGCACCGGGGAGCTGTTTTTT	CASSLFSGMSTGELFF
TRBV19	.	.	TRBJ1-3	TGTGCCAGTAGTATTTCAGGCAGGCCCTCTGGAAACACCATATATTTT	CASSISGRPSGNTIYF
TRBV24-1	TRBD2	many	TRBJ2-3	TGTGCCACCAGTGGGAGCGGGGAGACGCCAGATACGCAGTATTTT	CATSGSGETPDTQYF
TRBV7-2	.	few	TRBJ1-1	TGTGCCAGCAGCCCACCCGGACAGAGCCAAAAAGCTTTCTTT	CASSPPGQSQKAFF
TRBV11-2	TRBD2	many	TRBJ2-3	TGTGCCAGCAGCTTAGATCTAGCAGCGGGAGCGCCAGATACGCAGTATTTT	CASSLDLAAGAPDTQYF